This T cell receptor (beta chain) was captured in a study of T cell responses to AZD1222 COVID-19 vaccine. Points from the study as a whole: Among AZD1222 vaccinees, only five or six were seropositive at baseline. Among spike-specific TCRs, nearly half reportedly target unmutated variant regions. Repertoires were obtained only post-peak T cell response. White British donors predominated, females outnumbered males, and clonal diversity was possibly underestimated.

Libraries were prepared by immunoSEQ multiplex PCR; TCRdb keeps only in-frame clonotypes and omits some of them. The sample holds some 130,000 clones, about 90% seen once. Germline assignment: CDR1 LNHDA and CDR2 SQIVND (reference sequence). V lost 3 bases and J 6 bases, leaving 18 bases between the germline ends. The CDR3 is 16 amino acids. A remark on this clone: Its antigen is currently unknown.

The sequenced sample was peripheral blood, obtained on day 0 of AZD1222 vaccination. This chain connects TRBV19 to TRBJ1-5; D unresolved. The TCR comes from an adult in good health. The CDR3 spells CASSISWGGRVQPQHF. In nucleotides, the CDR3 is TGTGCCAGTAGTATTAGTTGGGGAGGGCGGGTTCAGCCCCAGCATTTT.